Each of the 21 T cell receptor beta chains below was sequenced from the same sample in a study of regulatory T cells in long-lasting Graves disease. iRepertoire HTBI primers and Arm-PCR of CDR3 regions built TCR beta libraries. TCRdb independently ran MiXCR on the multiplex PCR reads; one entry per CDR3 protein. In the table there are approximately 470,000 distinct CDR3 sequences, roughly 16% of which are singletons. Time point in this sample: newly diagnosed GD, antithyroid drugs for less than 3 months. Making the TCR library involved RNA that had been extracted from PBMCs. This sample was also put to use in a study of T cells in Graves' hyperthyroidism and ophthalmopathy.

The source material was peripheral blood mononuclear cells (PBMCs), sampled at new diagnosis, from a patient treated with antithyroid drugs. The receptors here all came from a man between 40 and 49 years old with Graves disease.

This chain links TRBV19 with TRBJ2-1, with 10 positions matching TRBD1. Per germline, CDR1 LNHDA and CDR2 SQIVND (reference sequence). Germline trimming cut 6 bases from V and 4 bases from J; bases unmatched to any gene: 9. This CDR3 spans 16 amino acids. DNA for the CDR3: TGTGCCAGTAGAAGGGACAGGGGATTGCTGTACAATGAGCAGTTCTTC. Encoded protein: CASRRDRGLLYNEQFF.

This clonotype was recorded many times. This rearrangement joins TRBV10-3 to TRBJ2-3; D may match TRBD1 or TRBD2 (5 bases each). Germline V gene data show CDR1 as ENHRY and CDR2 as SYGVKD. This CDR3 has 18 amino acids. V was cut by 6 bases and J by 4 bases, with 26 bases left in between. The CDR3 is CAIRDAYRDPLPPDTQYF. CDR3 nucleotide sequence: TGTGCCATCAGAGACGCATACCGGGACCCCCTCCCTCCAGATACGCAGTATTTT.

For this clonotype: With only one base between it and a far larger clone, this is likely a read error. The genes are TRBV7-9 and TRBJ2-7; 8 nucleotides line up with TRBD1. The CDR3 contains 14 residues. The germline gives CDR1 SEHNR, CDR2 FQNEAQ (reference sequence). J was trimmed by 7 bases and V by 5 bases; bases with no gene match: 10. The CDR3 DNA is TGTGCCAGCAGCCAGGGACAGGAGGCGCGAGAGCAGTACTTC. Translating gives CASSQGQEAREQYF.

In nucleotides, the CDR3 is TGCGCCAGCAGCTTCTCGACCCGGGACAGGCTGTCGAATGAGCAGTTCTTC. Translating it yields CASSFSTRDRLSNEQFF. This chain connects TRBV4-1 to TRBJ2-1; TRBD1 matches at 8 bases. Losses at the gene ends were 5 bases for V and 7 bases for J; bases not matched to a gene: 16. The CDR3 is 17 residues long. Per the germline V gene, CDR1 is MGHRA and CDR2 is YSYEKL.

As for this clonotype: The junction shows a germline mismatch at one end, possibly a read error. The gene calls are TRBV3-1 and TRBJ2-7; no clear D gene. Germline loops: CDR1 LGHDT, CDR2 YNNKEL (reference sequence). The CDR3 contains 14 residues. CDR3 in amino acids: CASGQDLLPQEQYF. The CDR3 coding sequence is TGTGCCAGCGGCCAAGATTTGCTCCCCCAAGAGCAGTACTTC.

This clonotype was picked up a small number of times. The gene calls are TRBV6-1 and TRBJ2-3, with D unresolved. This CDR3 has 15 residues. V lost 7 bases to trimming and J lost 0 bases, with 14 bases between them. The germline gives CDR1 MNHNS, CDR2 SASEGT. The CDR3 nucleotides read TGTGCCAGCACCACCAAGCTTGGCAGCACAGATACGCAGTATTTT. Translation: CASTTKLGSTDTQYF.

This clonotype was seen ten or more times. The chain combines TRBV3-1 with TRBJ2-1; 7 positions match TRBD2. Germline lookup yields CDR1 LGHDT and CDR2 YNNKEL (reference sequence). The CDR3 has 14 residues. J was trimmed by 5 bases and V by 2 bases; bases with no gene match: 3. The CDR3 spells CASSQRAGDNEQFF. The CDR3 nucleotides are TGTGCCAGCAGCCAAAGGGCGGGAGACAATGAGCAGTTCTTC.

The CDR3 DNA follows: TGTGCCAGCAGTTTCCCCAGAGGACTCGGGAGTGGTACCGGGGAGCTGTTTTTT. Translated, it gives CASSFPRGLGSGTGELFF. The chain has TRBV28 and TRBJ2-2, with D tentatively TRBD2 (6 bases). CDR3 length equals 18 residues. The germline V gene encodes CDR1 MDHEN and CDR2 SYDVKM. The V end lost 3 bases, the J end lost 5 bases, and 22 bases lay between the germline ends.

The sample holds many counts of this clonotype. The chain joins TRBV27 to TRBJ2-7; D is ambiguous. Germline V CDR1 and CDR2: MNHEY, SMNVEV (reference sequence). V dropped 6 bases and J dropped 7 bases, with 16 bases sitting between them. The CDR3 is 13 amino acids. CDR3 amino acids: CASSPGSGWEQYF. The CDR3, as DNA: TGTGCCAGCAGCCCTGGATCGGGTTGGGAGCAGTACTTC.

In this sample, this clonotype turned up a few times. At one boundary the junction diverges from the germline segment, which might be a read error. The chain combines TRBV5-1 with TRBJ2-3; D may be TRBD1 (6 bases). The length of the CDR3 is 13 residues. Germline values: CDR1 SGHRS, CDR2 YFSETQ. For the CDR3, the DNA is TGTGCCAGCAGACAAGAGCAGGGGGATACGCAGTATTTT. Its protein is CASRQEQGDTQYF.

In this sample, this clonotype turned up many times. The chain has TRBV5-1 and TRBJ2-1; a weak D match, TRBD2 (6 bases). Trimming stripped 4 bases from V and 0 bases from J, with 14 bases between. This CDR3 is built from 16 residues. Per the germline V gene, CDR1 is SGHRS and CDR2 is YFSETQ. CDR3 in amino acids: CASSPLAGTSYNEQFF. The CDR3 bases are TGCGCCAGCAGCCCCCTGGCGGGGACCTCCTACAATGAGCAGTTCTTC.

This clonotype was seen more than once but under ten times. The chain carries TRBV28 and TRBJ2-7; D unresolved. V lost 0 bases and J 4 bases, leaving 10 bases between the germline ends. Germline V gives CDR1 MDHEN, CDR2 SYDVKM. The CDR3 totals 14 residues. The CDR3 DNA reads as TGTGCCAGCAGTTTATGGCCCCTGGGGTACGAGCAGTACTTC. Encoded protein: CASSLWPLGYEQYF.

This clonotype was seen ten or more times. CDR3 region: CSARDRGPNIQYF. The CDR3 region has the DNA TGCAGTGCTAGAGACAGGGGGCCGAACATTCAGTACTTC. V and J are TRBV20-1 and TRBJ2-4; 8 bases are a match to TRBD1. Germline trimming cut 0 bases from V and 7 bases from J; bases unmatched to any gene: 2. The CDR3 has 13 amino acids. Germline V gene lookup returns CDR1 DFQATT and CDR2 SNEGSKA (reference sequence).

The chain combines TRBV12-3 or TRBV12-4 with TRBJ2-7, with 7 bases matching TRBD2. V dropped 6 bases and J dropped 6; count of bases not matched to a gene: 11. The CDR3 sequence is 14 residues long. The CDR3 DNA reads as TGTGCCAGCAGCACCGCGGGACTAAACCCCGAGCAGTACTTC. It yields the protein CASSTAGLNPEQYF.

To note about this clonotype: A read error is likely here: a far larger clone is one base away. The CDR3 nucleotides read TGTGCCAGCAGGAAACTAGCGGGAGTAGGCAATGAGCAGTACTTC. This codes for CASRKLAGVGNEQYF. The chain carries TRBV28 and TRBJ2-5; TRBD2 agrees at 11 bases. There are 15 residues in the CDR3. The germline V gene encodes CDR1 MDHEN and CDR2 SYDVKM. With 6 bases clipped from V and 11 bases from J, the junction kept 14 bases outside the gene matches.

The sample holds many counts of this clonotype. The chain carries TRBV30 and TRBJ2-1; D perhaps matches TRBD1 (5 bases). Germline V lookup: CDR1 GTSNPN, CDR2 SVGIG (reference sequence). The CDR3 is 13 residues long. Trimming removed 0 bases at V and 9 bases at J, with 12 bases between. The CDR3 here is CAWSVQVFGEQFF. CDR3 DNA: TGTGCCTGGAGTGTACAGGTATTCGGTGAGCAGTTCTTC.

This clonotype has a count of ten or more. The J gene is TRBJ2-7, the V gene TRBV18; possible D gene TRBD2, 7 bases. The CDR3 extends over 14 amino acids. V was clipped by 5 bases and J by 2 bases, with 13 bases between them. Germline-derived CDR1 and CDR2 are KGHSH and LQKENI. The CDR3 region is CASSVAGDTYEQYF. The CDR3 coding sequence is TGTGCCAGCTCAGTGGCGGGGGACACCTACGAGCAGTACTTC.

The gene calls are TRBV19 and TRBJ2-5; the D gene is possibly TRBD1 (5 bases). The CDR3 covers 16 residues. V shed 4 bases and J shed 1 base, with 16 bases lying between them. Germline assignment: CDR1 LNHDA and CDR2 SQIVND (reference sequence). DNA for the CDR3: TGTGCCAGTAGTACCCAAGCTGGCAGGGCCCAAGAGACCCAGTACTTC. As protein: CASSTQAGRAQETQYF.

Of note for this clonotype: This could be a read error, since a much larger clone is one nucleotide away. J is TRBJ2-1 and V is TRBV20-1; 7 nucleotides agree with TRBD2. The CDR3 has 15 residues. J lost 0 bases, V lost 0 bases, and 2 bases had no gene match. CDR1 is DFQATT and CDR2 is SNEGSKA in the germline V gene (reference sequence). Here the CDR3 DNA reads TGCAGTGCTAGAGATAGCGGGCTCTCCTACAATGAGCAGTTCTTC. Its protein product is CSARDSGLSYNEQFF.

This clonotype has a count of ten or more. The CDR3 DNA reads as TGTGCCAGCAGTCCGGGACAGAATACGCAGTATTTT. This gives the protein CASSPGQNTQYF. V usage is TRBV5-5 and J usage is TRBJ2-3; the match to TRBD1 covers 7 bases. CDR3 size: 12 residues. Trimming removed 5 bases from V and 7 bases from J; junction bases left unmatched: 4. Germline CDR1 reads SGHKS; CDR2 reads YYEKEE (reference sequence). Supplemented by reference TRBV5-5 and TRBJ2-3, the full variable domain reads DAGVTQSPTHLIKTRGQQVTLRCSPISGHKSVSWYQQVLGQGPQFIFQYYEKEERGRGNFPDRFSARQFPNYSSELNVNALLLGDSALYLCASSPGQNTQYFGPGTRLTVL.

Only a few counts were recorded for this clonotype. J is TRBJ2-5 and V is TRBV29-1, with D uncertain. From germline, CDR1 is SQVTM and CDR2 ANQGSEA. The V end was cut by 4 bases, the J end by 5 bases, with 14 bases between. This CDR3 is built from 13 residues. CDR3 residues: CSVVGWRLETQYF. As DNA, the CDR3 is TGCAGCGTTGTAGGTTGGAGATTGGAGACCCAGTACTTC.